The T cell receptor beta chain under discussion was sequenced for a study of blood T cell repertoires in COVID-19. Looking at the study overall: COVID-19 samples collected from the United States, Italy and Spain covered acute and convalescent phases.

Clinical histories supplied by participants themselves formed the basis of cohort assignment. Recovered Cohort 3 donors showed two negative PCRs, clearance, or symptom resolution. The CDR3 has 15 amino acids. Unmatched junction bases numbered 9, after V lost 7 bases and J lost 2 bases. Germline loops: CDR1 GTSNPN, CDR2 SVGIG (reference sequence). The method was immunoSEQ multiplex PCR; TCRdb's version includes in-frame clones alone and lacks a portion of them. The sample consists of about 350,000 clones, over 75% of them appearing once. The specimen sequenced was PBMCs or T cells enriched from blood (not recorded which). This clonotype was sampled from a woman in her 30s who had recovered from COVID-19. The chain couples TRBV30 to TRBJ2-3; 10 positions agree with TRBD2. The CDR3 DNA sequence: TGTGCCTCCCAAGGACTAGCGGTTATCACAGATACGCAGTATTTT. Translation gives CASQGLAVITDTQYF.